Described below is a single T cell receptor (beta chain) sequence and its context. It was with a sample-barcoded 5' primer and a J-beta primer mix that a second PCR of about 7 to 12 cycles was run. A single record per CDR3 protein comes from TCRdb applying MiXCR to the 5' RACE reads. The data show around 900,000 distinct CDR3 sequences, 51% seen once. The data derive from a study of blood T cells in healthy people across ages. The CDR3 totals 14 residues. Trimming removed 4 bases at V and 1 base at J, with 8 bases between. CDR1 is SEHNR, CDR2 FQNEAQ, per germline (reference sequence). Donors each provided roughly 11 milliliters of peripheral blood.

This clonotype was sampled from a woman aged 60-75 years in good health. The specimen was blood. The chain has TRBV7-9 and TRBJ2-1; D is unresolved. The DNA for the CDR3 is TGTGCCAGCAGCTCCTTGCCTTCCTACAATGAGCAGTTCTTC. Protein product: CASSSLPSYNEQFF.